This T cell receptor beta chain was documented in a study of blood T cell repertoires in COVID-19. As processed by the authors: Estimation of nucleated cell counts relied on the amplification of reference gene primers. The data were produced by immunoSEQ multiplex PCR, yet TCRdb's version contains in-frame clones alone and is incomplete. The V and J calls and clone size were taken over from that table, and D and trimming were inferred from the DNA. Found here are 270,000 or so clones, 80% to 90% of them singletons; the top ten hold roughly 4.8%. Germline CDR1 GTSNPN, CDR2 SVGIG (reference sequence). V lost 8 bases to trimming and J lost 2 bases, with 13 bases between them. This CDR3 spans 13 amino acids.

The sequence came from a woman in her 40s who had recovered from COVID-19. Sequencing was done on a sample of peripheral blood. The V gene is TRBV30, the J gene TRBJ1-5; D ambiguous. CDR3 in DNA: TGTGCCAGCTCCGGTTTTGGCAATCAGCCCCAGCATTTT. It is translated as CASSGFGNQPQHF.